This T cell receptor beta chain appears in the sequencing data of a study of T cell repertoires in cytomegalovirus infection. The CDR3 length is 12 residues. CDR1 and CDR2 (germline): SGHTA, FQGNSA. The V end lost 5 bases, the J end lost 6 bases, and 11 bases lay between the germline ends. At least ten counts were recorded for this clonotype. Antigen unknown. TCRdb fed the reads into MiXCR, producing one record per CDR3 protein. The profile shows about 63,000 distinct CDR3 sequences, around 20% of them singletons. The sequence was collected from a human donor in good health (CMV status not recorded). Some clones in this sample may be carry-over from other donors' samples. The sequencing here drew on CD8+ T cells from cultured PBMCs, taken from culture after CMV antigen stimulation. J is TRBJ2-7 and V is TRBV7-2; a weak D match, TRBD1 (5 bases). The CDR3, as DNA: TGTGCCAGCAGCCTGGGGCCATTCGAGCAGTACTTC. This gives the protein CASSLGPFEQYF. Using reference TRBV7-2 and TRBJ2-7 for the parts outside the CDR3, the full variable domain is GAGVSQSPSNKVTEKGKDVELRCDPISGHTALYWYRQSLGQGLEFLIYFQGNSAPDKSGLPSDRFSAERTGGSVSTLTIQRTQQEDSAVYLCASSLGPFEQYFGPGTRLTVT.